This T cell receptor beta chain came from a study of beta chain features in type 1 diabetes. Notes on the study in general: All four CD4+ subsets of Type 1 diabetes patients contained TCRB CDR3s that were moderately but significantly shorter. Whatever favoring of shorter templates PCR might show would apply equally to patients and controls.

With respect to this clone: Its antigen remains unidentified. An end of the junction does not agree with germline; a read error may underlie this.

All of the isolated RNA was reverse transcribed, so expressed TCRB transcripts were sequenced. The protocol was immunoSEQ multiplex PCR, while the TCRdb copy is restricted to in-frame clones and leaves out a portion. The table shows 600,000 or so clones, with over 11% occurring only once. Germline V lookup: CDR1 MNHEY, CDR2 SVGAGI. CDR3 size: 12 residues. Sequencing used naive CD4+ T cells from blood. The chain combines TRBV6-5 with TRBJ2-1; D is unclear. This TCR came from a man between 18 and 29 years old with type 1 diabetes. The CDR3: CASSYSDNEQFF. In DNA form, the CDR3 reads TGTGCCAGCAGTTACTCCGACAATGAGCAGTTCTTC.